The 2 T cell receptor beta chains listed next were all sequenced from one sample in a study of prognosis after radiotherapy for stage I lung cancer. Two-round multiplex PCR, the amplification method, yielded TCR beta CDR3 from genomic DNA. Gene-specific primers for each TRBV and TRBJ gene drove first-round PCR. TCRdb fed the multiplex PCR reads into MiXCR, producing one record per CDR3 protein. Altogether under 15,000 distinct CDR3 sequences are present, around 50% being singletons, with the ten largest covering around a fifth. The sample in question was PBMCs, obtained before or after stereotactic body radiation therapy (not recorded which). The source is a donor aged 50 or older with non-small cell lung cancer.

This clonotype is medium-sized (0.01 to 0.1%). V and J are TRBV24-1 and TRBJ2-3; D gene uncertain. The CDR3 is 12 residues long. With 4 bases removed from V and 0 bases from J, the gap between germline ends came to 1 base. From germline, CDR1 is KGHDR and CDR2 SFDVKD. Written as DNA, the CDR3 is TGTGCCACCAGTGAGAGCACAGATACGCAGTATTTT. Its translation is CATSESTDTQYF.

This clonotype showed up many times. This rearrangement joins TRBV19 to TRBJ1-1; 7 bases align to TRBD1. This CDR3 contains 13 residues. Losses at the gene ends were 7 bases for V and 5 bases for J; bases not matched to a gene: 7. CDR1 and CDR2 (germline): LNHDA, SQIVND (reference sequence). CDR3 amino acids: CASKIPGQTEAFF. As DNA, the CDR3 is TGTGCCAGTAAAATACCGGGACAGACTGAAGCTTTCTTT.